Presented here are 18 T cell receptor beta chains from one specimen sequenced in a study of T cell repertoires in cytomegalovirus infection (dated by TCRdb to between 2018 and 2020). These receptors have no known antigen. For sequencing, an Illumina HiSeq 1500 was employed. TCRdb trimmed public reads at Q25 via fastp, called clones via MiXCR and kept in-frame beta chains. Under each unique CDR3 protein, matching rows form one entry showing the most common genes and DNA. The sample profile shows about 83,000 distinct CDR3 sequences; approximately 32% of them were found once. About 65% of the sample is held by the ten biggest clonotypes. The intended sense of this specimen's treatment or condition label: in vitro stimulation with specific CMV peptide epitopes to enrich CMV-specific T cells. The input for sequencing was CD8+ T cells from cultured PBMCs, taken from culture after CMV antigen stimulation. These receptors originate from a human donor in good health (CMV status not recorded). Some clones in this sample may be carry-over from other donors' samples.

This clonotype turned up a few times. The genes are TRBV19 and TRBJ1-2; 9 bases match TRBD1. CDR3 size: 17 residues. With 7 bases clipped from V and 1 base from J, the junction kept 13 bases outside the gene matches. Germline lookup yields CDR1 LNHDA and CDR2 SQIVND (reference sequence). CDR3 region: CASTTGTGRERNYGYTF. CDR3 sequence (DNA): TGTGCCAGTACCACCGGGACAGGGAGGGAGCGTAACTATGGCTACACCTTC.

The gene calls are TRBV7-6 and TRBJ2-1; 10 nucleotides agree with TRBD1. J gave up 4 bases and V 5 bases, and 5 bases lay outside the gene matches. This CDR3 region has 15 residues. Per germline, CDR1 SGHVS and CDR2 FNYEAQ. The CDR3 sequence: CASSPWTGGYNEQFF. Here the CDR3 DNA reads TGTGCCAGCAGCCCCTGGACAGGGGGTTACAATGAGCAGTTCTTC.

This clonotype was detected only a few times. The chain employs TRBV9 and TRBJ1-1; 10 positions agree with TRBD1. The V gene end was trimmed by 1 base and the J gene end by 5 bases; junction bases not matched to a gene: 5. The length of the CDR3 is 15 residues. Germline CDR1 SGDLS, CDR2 YYNGEE. CDR3 nucleotides: TGTGCCAGCAGCGTATCGACGGGACAGGGGACTGAAGCTTTCTTT. It encodes CASSVSTGQGTEAFF.

There are a few counts of this clonotype. The genes are TRBV7-9 and TRBJ2-7; perhaps TRBD1 as D (6 bases). The V end lost 4 bases, the J end lost 4 bases, and 8 bases lay between the germline ends. CDR3 size: 12 residues. Germline CDR1 and CDR2: SEHNR and FQNEAQ (reference sequence). In nucleotides, the CDR3 is TGTGCCAGCAGCTGGACAGTTTACGAGCAGTACTTC. Translating gives CASSWTVYEQYF. Filled out from reference TRBV7-9 and TRBJ2-7, the complete variable domain reads DTGVSQNPRHKITKRGQNVTFRCDPISEHNRLYWYRQTLGQGPEFLTYFQNEAQLEKSRLLSDRFSAERPKGSFSTLEIQRTEQGDSAMYLCASSWTVYEQYFGPGTRLTVT.

This clonotype was detected a few times. The chain is built from TRBV4-2 and TRBJ2-5; D may be TRBD2 (6 bases). CDR3 size: 16 residues. Germline V gene sequence: CDR1 LGHNA, CDR2 YNFKEQ. Trimming pared 0 bases from V and 5 bases from J, leaving 16 bases between. CDR3 coding DNA: TGTGCCAGCAGCCAAGATGATTGGGGGGAAGGGGAGACCCAGTACTTC. This codes for CASSQDDWGEGETQYF.

V and J are TRBV27 and TRBJ2-1; the D gene is possibly TRBD2 (5 bases). This CDR3 is built from 16 residues. Germline CDR1 reads MNHEY; CDR2 reads SMNVEV (reference sequence). V lost 1 base to trimming and J lost 5 bases, with 15 bases between them. This CDR3 is CASSLFNGDSDNEQFF. The CDR3 DNA follows: TGTGCCAGCAGTTTATTTAATGGGGATAGCGACAATGAGCAGTTCTTC.

This clonotype was counted a few times. At one of its ends the junction is not consistent with the germline gene, which may arise from a read error. The chain uses TRBV6-6 and TRBJ2-7; 11 bases fit TRBD1. In germline, CDR1 is MNHNY, CDR2 SVGAGI (reference sequence). The CDR3 runs 12 residues. The CDR3 sequence is CASSDPGQGVTF. CDR3 DNA: TGTGCCAGCAGTGATCCGGGACAGGGGGTAACCTTC.

The V and J genes are TRBV2 and TRBJ2-7; D unresolved. The V end was cut by 3 bases, the J end by 9 bases, with 9 bases between. Germline V gene data show CDR1 as SNHLY and CDR2 as FYNNEI. This CDR3 is 11 amino acids long. The DNA for the CDR3 is TGTGCCAGCAGTGAGAGTTGGTGGCAGTACTTC. It specifies CASSESWWQYF.

This clonotype has ten or more counts. V and J are TRBV28 and TRBJ2-7; TRBD1 aligns across 9 bases. The CDR3 loop spans 15 amino acids. Germline CDR1 MDHEN, CDR2 SYDVKM. J was trimmed by 4 bases and V by 5 bases; bases with no gene match: 9. The DNA for the CDR3 is TGTGCCAGCAGTCAGGGACAGGGACGTCGGTACGAGCAGTACTTC. This gives the protein CASSQGQGRRYEQYF.

The V call is TRBV25-1, the J call TRBJ2-2; D unclear. From germline, CDR1 is MGHDK and CDR2 SYGVNS. This CDR3 comprises 16 residues. V shed 1 base and J shed 3 bases, with 12 bases lying between them. CDR3 bases: TGTGCCAGCAGTGAATTATCCTTAGGGTACACCGGGGAGCTGTTTTTT. As protein: CASSELSLGYTGELFF.

The chain links TRBV30 to TRBJ2-7, with 11 positions matching TRBD1. Germline V gene data show CDR1 as GTSNPN and CDR2 as SVGIG (reference sequence). CDR3 length: 14 amino acids. Trimming removed 8 bases from V and 2 bases from J; junction bases left unmatched: 8. This chain's CDR3 is CAVTGTGGTYEQYF. The CDR3 region has the DNA TGTGCCGTAACCGGGACAGGGGGGACCTACGAGCAGTACTTC.

This clonotype showed up just a few times. The rearrangement uses TRBV4-2 and TRBJ1-1; 7 bases match TRBD1. V lost 4 bases and J lost 3; bases outside the gene matches: 5. CDR1 is LGHNA, CDR2 YNFKEQ, per germline. CDR3 length: 14 residues. CDR3 residues: CASSPAGGDTEAFF. The CDR3 bases are TGTGCCAGCAGCCCCGCAGGGGGGGACACTGAAGCTTTCTTT.

Of note for this clonotype: Just one base apart from a much larger clone, this may be a read error. This chain joins TRBV4-1 and TRBJ2-7; tentatively, D is TRBD1 (6 bases). CDR3 length equals 15 residues. Trimming left V 5 bases short and J 1 base short, with 15 bases between. The V gene's germline CDR1 is MGHRA and CDR2 YSYEKL. CDR3 nucleotide sequence: TGCGCCAGCAGCTCTGGACAGAGGCTTTCCTACGAGCAGTACTTC. Encoded protein: CASSSGQRLSYEQYF.

The chain carries TRBV24-1 and TRBJ2-1; TRBD2 is a possible D gene (6 bases). V lost 3 bases and J lost 14, with 13 bases in between. From germline, CDR1 is KGHDR and CDR2 SFDVKD. The CDR3 runs to 12 residues. Here the CDR3 DNA reads TGTGCCACCAGTGATACCGGGACTGGGGAGTTCTTC. It encodes CATSDTGTGEFF.

There are a few counts of this clonotype. This chain links TRBV4-1 with TRBJ2-3; D remains unclear. CDR1 is MGHRA and CDR2 is YSYEKL in the germline V gene. V gave up 0 bases and J gave up 0 bases, with 13 bases separating them. The CDR3 consists of 17 residues. The CDR3 spells CASSQEKTLASTDTQYF. Here the CDR3 DNA reads TGCGCCAGCAGCCAAGAAAAAACCCTCGCTAGCACAGATACGCAGTATTTT.

V and J are TRBV24-1 and TRBJ2-1; D ambiguous. The CDR3 is 13 amino acids. Trimming removed 4 bases at V and 3 bases at J, with 6 bases between. Germline V gives CDR1 KGHDR, CDR2 SFDVKD. The CDR3 DNA follows: TGTGCCACCAGTGACTCCGGCTACAATGAGCAGTTCTTC. This translates into CATSDSGYNEQFF.

This clonotype was seen only a few times. The V and J genes are TRBV27 and TRBJ1-2; unclear D gene. Germline V gene sequence: CDR1 MNHEY, CDR2 SMNVEV (reference sequence). The V end lost 7 bases, the J end lost 7 bases, and 16 bases lay between the germline ends. The CDR3 runs 13 residues. CDR3 sequence: CASKSIDYRGYTF. The CDR3 DNA follows: TGTGCCAGCAAGAGCATCGATTATCGTGGCTACACCTTC.

The rearrangement links TRBV9 to TRBJ1-1, with TRBD1 identical over 11 bases. Germline lookup yields CDR1 SGDLS and CDR2 YYNGEE. The ends lost 0 bases at V and 0 bases at J; junction bases unmatched: 4. This CDR3 comprises 17 residues. Here the CDR3 DNA reads TGTGCCAGCAGCGTAGTTGGACAGGGGGCCATGAACACTGAAGCTTTCTTT. This translates into CASSVVGQGAMNTEAFF.